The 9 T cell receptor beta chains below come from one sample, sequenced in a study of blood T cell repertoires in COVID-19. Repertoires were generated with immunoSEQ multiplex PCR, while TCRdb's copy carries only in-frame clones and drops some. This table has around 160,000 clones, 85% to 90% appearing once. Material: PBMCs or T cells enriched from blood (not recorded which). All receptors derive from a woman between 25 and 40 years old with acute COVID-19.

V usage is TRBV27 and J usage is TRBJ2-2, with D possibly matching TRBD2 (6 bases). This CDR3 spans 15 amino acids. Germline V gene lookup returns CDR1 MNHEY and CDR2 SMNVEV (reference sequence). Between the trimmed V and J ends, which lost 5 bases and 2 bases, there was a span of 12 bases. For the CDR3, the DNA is TGTGCCAGCAGTCGGCCGGGACTCAACACCGGGGAGCTGTTTTTT. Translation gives CASSRPGLNTGELFF.

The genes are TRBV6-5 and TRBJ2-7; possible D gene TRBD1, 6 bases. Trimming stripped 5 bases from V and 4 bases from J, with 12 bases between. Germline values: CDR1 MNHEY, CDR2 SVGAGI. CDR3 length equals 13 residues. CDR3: CASSPRRGYEQYF. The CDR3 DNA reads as TGTGCCAGCAGTCCGCGCAGGGGTTACGAGCAGTACTTC.

CDR3 sequence (DNA): TGTGCCAGCAGCGTATATGAACTGGGGGCGAGGGACACTGAAGCTTTCTTT. It is translated as CASSVYELGARDTEAFF. This chain joins TRBV9 and TRBJ1-1; weak D call: TRBD1 (6 bases). The ends were cut back, 1 base at V and 3 bases at J, with 19 bases in the middle. The germline V gene has CDR1 SGDLS and CDR2 YYNGEE. The CDR3 extends over 17 amino acids. Based on the CDR3 plus reference TRBV9 and TRBJ1-1, the full variable domain is DSGVTQTPKHLITATGQRVTLRCSPRSGDLSVYWYQQSLDQGLQFLIQYYNGEERAKGNILERFSAQQFPDLHSELNLSSLELGDSALYFCASSVYELGARDTEAFFGQGTRLTVV.

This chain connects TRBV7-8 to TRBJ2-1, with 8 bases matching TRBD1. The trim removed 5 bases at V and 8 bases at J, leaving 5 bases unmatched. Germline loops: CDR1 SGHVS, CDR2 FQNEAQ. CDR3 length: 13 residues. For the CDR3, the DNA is TGTGCCAGCAGCGTCAGGGGGCTGGATGAGCAGTTCTTC. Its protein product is CASSVRGLDEQFF. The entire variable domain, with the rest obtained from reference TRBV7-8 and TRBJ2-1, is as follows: GAGVSQSPRYKVAKRGQDVALRCDPISGHVSLFWYQQALGQGPEFLTYFQNEAQLDKSGLPSDRFFAERPEGSVSTLKIQRTQQEDSAVYLCASSVRGLDEQFFGPGTRLTVL.

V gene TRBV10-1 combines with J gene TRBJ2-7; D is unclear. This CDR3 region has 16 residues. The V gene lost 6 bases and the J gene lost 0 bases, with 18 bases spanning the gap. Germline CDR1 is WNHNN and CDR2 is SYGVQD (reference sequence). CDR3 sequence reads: CASSEHARASSYEQYF. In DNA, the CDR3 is TGCGCCAGCAGCGAGCACGCCCGAGCAAGCTCCTACGAGCAGTACTTC.

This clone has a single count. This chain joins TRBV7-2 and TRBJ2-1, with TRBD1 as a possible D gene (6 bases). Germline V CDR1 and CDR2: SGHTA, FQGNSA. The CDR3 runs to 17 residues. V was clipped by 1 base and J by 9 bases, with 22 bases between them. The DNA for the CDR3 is TGTGCCAGCAGCTTAGTTGTGGGGGCCACGGGCGCCGGTGAGCAGTTCTTC. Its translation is CASSLVVGATGAGEQFF.

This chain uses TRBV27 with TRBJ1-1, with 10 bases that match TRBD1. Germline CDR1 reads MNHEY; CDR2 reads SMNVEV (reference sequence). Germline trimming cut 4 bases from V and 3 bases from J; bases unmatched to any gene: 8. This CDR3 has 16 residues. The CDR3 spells CASSSYGTGADTEAFF. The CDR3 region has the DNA TGTGCCAGCAGTTCATACGGGACAGGGGCGGACACTGAAGCTTTCTTT.

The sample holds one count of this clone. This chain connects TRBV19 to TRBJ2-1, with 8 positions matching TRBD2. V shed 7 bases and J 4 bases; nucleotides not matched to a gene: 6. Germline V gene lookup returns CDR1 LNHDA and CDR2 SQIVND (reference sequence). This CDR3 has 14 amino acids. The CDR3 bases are TGTGCCAGTATGAGTAGCGGGGCTTACAATGAGCAGTTCTTC. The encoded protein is CASMSSGAYNEQFF.

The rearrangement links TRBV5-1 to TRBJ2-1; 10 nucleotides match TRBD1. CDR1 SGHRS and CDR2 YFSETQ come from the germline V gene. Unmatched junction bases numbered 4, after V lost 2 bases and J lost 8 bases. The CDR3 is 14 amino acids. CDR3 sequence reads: CASSFDRGQDEQFF. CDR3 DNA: TGCGCCAGCAGCTTTGACAGGGGGCAGGATGAGCAGTTCTTC.